This T cell receptor beta chain derives from a study of T-cell reconstitution after alpha-beta-depleted transplantation in children. This clonotype appeared a few times. It was with unique molecular identifiers that the TCRbeta library was prepared. From the PCR reads, TCRdb called clonotypes with MiXCR, one entry per CDR3 protein. The sample includes a few hundred thousand distinct CDR3 sequences, roughly 20% of them seen just once. The germline CDR1 and CDR2 sequences are ENHRY and SYGVKD. The CDR3 runs to 15 residues. Deletions cut 2 bases from V and 1 base from J, with 9 bases between. The TCR was taken from a human donor who donated a stem cell graft to a child with acute myeloid leukemia. The gene calls are TRBV10-3 and TRBJ1-5; D is uncertain. The sequencing here drew on PBMCs from the stem cell graft donor, taken from the stem cell graft. The CDR3 nucleotides are TGTGCCATCAGTGAGAGACGAGGGAGCAATCAGCCCCAGCATTTT. It encodes CAISERRGSNQPQHF.